This T cell receptor beta chain stems from a study of T cell responses to AZD1222 COVID-19 vaccine (dated by TCRdb to the early 2020s). Background on the whole study: AZD1222 recipients whose second dose came at about 4 weeks and those whose second dose came at about 12 weeks were combined into one group, since spike-specific TCR depth and breadth did not differ between the two schedules. TCR sequencing covered over 230 trial participants: 207 given two doses of AZD1222 and 26 given two doses of MenACWY control vaccine. Enrollment into the trials was organized by age into subgroups of 18-55, 56-69 and 70-plus years, and those subgroups contained about 160, 30 and 59 TCR-sequenced participants, respectively. General study outcomes and caveats: After two AZD1222 doses, both the breadth and the depth of spike-specific TCRs were significantly higher than at day 0 and than in MenACWY recipients. Because no day 14 peak-response samples were available, the repertoires could be characterized only after the peak T cell response. Epitopes outside the regions mutated in the B.1.351 and B.1.1.7 variants were reportedly recognized by nearly half of the unique spike-specific TCRs. Participants were mostly white British, with more females than males. The authors suggested clonal diversity may have been underestimated. The 56-69-year group was small, and its depth increase did not reach significance, likely because of low power. CD4 TCRs associated with the vaccine covered the entire spike protein, and the dominant responses were in regions 160-218 and 743-854. Only six AZD1222 recipients were SARS-CoV-2 seropositive at baseline, limiting conclusions about previously exposed vaccinees.

Explained via the paper, the time point label denotes: baseline before first vaccination. Vaccinee samples came from UK trials COV001 and COV002, including a single-blind randomized controlled phase 2/3 trial of AZD1222 (ChAdOx1 nCoV-19) in healthy adults. Trial participant PBMC samples were collected at day 0 and day 28 after the second dose for TCRbeta chain sequencing. The CDR3 runs 14 residues from the cysteine to the phenylalanine. The entry retains the CDR3 DNA only, 42 bases that are in frame from base 1. The germline V gene (reference sequence) gives CDR1 as LNHDA and CDR2 as SQIVND. This clone was picked up one time. Its antigen remains undetermined. The germline gene is not matched at one end of the junction; a read error may be the cause. The CDR3 regions of human TCRbeta chains were analyzed by immunosequencing. The authors processed their data as follows. TCRs in the repertoires were compared against a reference library of SARS-CoV-2-specific TCRs that had been generated with the MIRA antigen-specificity platform. Breadth meant the fraction of unique TCRs that were SARS-CoV-2-associated, whereas depth meant the fraction of total T cells that were SARS-CoV-2-associated. Using the MIRA data, every spike-specific TCR was mapped to the spike region that the TCR reacted to and assigned to either a CD4 or a CD8 class. Log10-transformed breadth and depth values were compared by one-way ANOVA with Sidak's multiple comparisons tests. This is the immuneACCESS table as TCRdb keeps it, with only in-frame sequences that have V and J called. A part of the clones is gone; compared with another copy, unresolved V genes explain less than half, and the rest is unexplained. D and trimming come from the DNA, and the V and J calls and clone size come from that table. The sample yields around 87,000 clones; just over 90% were counted once. The biggest ten clones account for approximately 22% of the sample.

The input for sequencing was peripheral blood, taken on day 0 of AZD1222 vaccination. Recombination linked TRBV19 to TRBJ1-1; the D gene remains uncertain. This sequence was found in an adult in good health. The sequenced DNA: TGTGCCAGTAGTATAGGGGAATGGAACTCTGAAGCTTTCTTT. The encoded protein is CASSIGEWNSEAFF.